Given below is one T cell receptor (beta chain) in context. Its antigen is unidentified. The source of the sample is a study of T cells in Graves' hyperthyroidism and ophthalmopathy. Study results and limitations: Ophthalmopathy and stable hyperthyroidism were told apart by a 13 V-J model.

Germline V gene sequence: CDR1 GTSNPN, CDR2 SVGIG (reference sequence). V dropped 5 bases and J dropped 2 bases, with 19 bases sitting between them. The CDR3 is 16 amino acids. Amplified regions were TCR beta CDR3 sequences from RNA transcripts. HTBI primers were employed in a first-round RT-PCR of the TCR CDR3. TCRdb itself ran the multiplex PCR reads through MiXCR, one entry per CDR3 protein. The data show about 480,000 distinct CDR3 sequences, approximately 15% seen once. For Graves' hyperthyroidism to be stable, ophthalmopathy could not progress within 18 months. The chain carries TRBV30 and TRBJ1-5; D might be TRBD1 (6 bases). The sample was blood. The receptor comes from a woman aged 18-29 years with Graves' hyperthyroidism. The CDR3 loop reads CAWSGQTSVGNQPQHF. DNA for the CDR3: TGTGCCTGGTCGGGACAAACCTCGGTGGGCAATCAGCCCCAGCATTTT.